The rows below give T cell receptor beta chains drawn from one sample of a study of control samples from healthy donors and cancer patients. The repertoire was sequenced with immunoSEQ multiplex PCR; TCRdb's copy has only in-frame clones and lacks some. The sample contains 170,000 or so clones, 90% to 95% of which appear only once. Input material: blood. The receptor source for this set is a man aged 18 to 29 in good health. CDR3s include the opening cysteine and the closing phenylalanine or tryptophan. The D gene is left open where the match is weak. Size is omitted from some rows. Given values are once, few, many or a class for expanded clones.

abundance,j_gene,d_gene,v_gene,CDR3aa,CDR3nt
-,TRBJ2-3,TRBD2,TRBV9,CASSVVASGGAGTDTQYF,TGTGCCAGCAGCGTAGTGGCTAGCGGGGGGGCTGGCACAGATACGCAGTATTTT
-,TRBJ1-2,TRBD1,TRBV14,CASSQTRAGQGYGYTF,TGTGCCAGCAGCCAAACCAGAGCCGGACAGGGCTATGGCTACACCTTC
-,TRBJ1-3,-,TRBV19,CAAQGSGNTIYF,TGTGCCGCACAGGGTTCTGGAAACACCATATATTTT
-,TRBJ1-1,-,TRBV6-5,CASSYKGGVNTEAFF,TGTGCCAGCAGTTACAAGGGCGGCGTTAACACTGAAGCTTTCTTT
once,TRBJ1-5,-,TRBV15,CATSRDLGNQPQHF,TGTGCCACCAGCAGAGATTTAGGGAATCAGCCCCAGCATTTT
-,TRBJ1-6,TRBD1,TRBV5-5,CASSSTRQGNSPLHF,TGTGCCAGCAGCTCTACGAGACAGGGAAATTCACCCCTCCACTTT
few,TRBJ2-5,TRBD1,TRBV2,CAGDSGTGQETQYF,TGTGCCGGAGACTCCGGGACAGGACAAGAGACCCAGTACTTC
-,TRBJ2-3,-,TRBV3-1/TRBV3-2,CASSPPRRGPFTDTQYF,TGTGCCAGCAGCCCCCCTCGGAGGGGGCCTTTCACAGATACGCAGTATTTT
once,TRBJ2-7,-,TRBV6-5,CASSRQTTYEQYF,TGTGCCAGCAGTCGACAGACTACGTACGAGCAGTACTTC
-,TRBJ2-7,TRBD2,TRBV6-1,CASSEVGTTYSYEQYF,TGTGCCAGCAGTGAAGTAGGGACTACGTATTCCTACGAGCAGTACTTC
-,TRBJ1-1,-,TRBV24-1,CATSDLRGTVNTEAFF,TGTGCCACCAGTGATTTGAGAGGGACGGTGAACACTGAAGCTTTCTTT
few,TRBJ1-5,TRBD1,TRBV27,CASRLLSGTGNQPQHF,TGTGCCAGCAGACTACTGTCCGGGACAGGGAATCAGCCCCAGCATTTT
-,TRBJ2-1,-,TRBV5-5,CASSYGASNEQFF,TGTGCCAGCAGCTACGGGGCTTCCAATGAGCAGTTCTTC
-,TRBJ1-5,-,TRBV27,CASGSLEGPQHF,TGTGCCAGCGGGAGCCTTGAGGGGCCCCAGCATTTT
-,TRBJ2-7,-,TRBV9,CVSSVDHSSYEQYF,TGTGTCAGCAGCGTAGACCACTCTTCCTACGAGCAGTACTTC
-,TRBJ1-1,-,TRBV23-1,CASRAEAFF,TGCGCCAGCAGGGCTGAAGCTTTCTTT
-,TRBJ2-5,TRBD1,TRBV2,CASLKASGTADF,TGTGCCAGCCTAAAGGCCTCCGGGACAGCTGACTTC
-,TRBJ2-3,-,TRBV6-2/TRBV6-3,CASSSTIQGASFTDTQYF,TGTGCCAGCAGTTCAACAATACAGGGAGCTAGTTTCACAGATACGCAGTATTTT
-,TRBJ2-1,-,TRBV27,CASRDTSYNEQFF,TGTGCCAGCCGGGACACCTCCTACAATGAGCAGTTCTTC
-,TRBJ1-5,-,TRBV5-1,CASSPDLTGQPQHF,TGCGCCAGCAGCCCGGACCTGACGGGGCAGCCCCAGCATTTT
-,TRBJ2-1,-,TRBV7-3,CASSLRGGSEQFF,TGTGCCAGCAGCCTCCGTGGGGGCAGTGAGCAGTTCTTC
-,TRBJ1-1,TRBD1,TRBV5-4,CASRWDRGEAFF,TGTGCCAGCAGATGGGACAGGGGTGAAGCTTTCTTT
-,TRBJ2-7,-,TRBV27,CASSFGQNSYEQYF,TGTGCCAGCAGTTTCGGGCAGAACTCCTACGAGCAGTACTTC
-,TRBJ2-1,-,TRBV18,CASSPGGSYNEQFF,TGTGCCAGCTCACCAGGGGGGTCCTACAATGAGCAGTTCTTC
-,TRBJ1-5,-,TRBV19,CASSPGGQPQHF,TGTGCCAGTAGTCCGGGGGGGCAGCCCCAGCATTTT
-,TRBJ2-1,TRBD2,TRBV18,CASSIGGMVADYNEQFF,TGTGCCAGCTCAATCGGGGGGATGGTAGCAGATTACAATGAGCAGTTCTTC
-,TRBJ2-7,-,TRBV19,CASKPDRAYEQYF,TGTGCCAGTAAACCAGACCGCGCCTACGAGCAGTACTTC
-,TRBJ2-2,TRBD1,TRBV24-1,CATSDPDRGQGELFF,TGTGCCACCAGTGACCCCGACAGGGGGCAGGGGGAGCTGTTTTTT
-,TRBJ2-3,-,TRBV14,CASSLGTVTDTQYF,TGTGCCAGCAGCCTTGGGACGGTGACAGATACGCAGTATTTT
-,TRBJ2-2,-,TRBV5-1,CASSLLRNTGELFF,TGCGCCAGCAGCTTACTCAGGAACACCGGGGAGCTGTTTTTT
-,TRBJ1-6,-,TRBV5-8,CASSLREGSPLHF,TGTGCCAGCAGCTTGAGGGAGGGTTCACCCCTCCACTTT
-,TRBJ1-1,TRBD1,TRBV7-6,CASSLQTGGAGTEAFF,TGTGCCAGCAGCTTACAGACAGGGGGCGCAGGCACTGAAGCTTTCTTT
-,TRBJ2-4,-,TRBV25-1,CASSEPGLQNIQYF,TGTGCCAGCAGTGAACCGGGGTTACAAAACATTCAGTACTTC
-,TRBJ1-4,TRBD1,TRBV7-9,CASSRTGSFEKLFF,TGTGCCAGCAGCCGGACAGGGTCTTTTGAAAAACTGTTTTTT
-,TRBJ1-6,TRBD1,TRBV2,CASTDRDNHSPLHF,TGTGCCAGCACAGACAGGGATAACCATTCACCCCTCCACTTT
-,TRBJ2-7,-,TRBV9,CASSQEGNSEQYF,TGTGCCAGCAGCCAAGAAGGGAATAGCGAGCAGTACTTC
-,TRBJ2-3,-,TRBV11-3,CASSRVGDTQYF,TGTGCCAGCAGCAGAGTCGGAGATACGCAGTATTTT
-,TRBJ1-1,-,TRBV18,CASSPMDLNTEAFF,TGTGCCAGCTCACCAATGGACCTGAACACTGAAGCTTTCTTT
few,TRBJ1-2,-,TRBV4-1,CASSQDQGPFNYGYTF,TGCGCCAGCAGCCAAGATCAGGGACCGTTCAACTATGGCTACACCTTC
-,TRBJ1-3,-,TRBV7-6,CASSTAGGGTGNTIYF,TGTGCCAGCAGCACAGCCGGGGGCGGAACGGGAAACACCATATATTTT
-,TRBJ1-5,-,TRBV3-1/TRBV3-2,CASSPSQDQPQHF,TGTGCCAGCAGCCCGTCACAAGATCAGCCCCAGCATTTT
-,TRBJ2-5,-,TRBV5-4,CASSMEGLWETQYF,TGTGCCAGCAGCATGGAGGGACTTTGGGAGACCCAGTACTTC
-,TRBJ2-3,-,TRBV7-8,CASSSTPVADTQYF,TGTGCCAGCAGCTCCACCCCTGTCGCAGATACGCAGTATTTT
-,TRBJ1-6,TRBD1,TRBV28,CASSDWTGAESPLHF,TGTGCCAGCAGCGACTGGACAGGGGCGGAATCACCCCTCCACTTT
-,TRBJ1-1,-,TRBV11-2,CASSLTAMNTEAFF,TGTGCCAGCAGCCTAACAGCGATGAACACTGAAGCTTTCTTT
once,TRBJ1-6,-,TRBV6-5,CASSYRGPKNYSPLHF,TGTGCCAGCAGTTACAGAGGCCCCAAGAATTATTCACCCCTCCACTTT
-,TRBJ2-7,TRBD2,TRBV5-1,CASSLGLAGGPPSYEQYF,TGCGCCAGCAGCTTGGGGCTAGCGGGGGGCCCCCCCTCCTACGAGCAGTACTTC